The next 27 T cell receptor beta chains were all read from a single sample in a study of blood T cell repertoires in COVID-19. Using immunoSEQ multiplex PCR, the repertoire was profiled, and TCRdb retains in-frame clones only, with some absent. The data show over 25,000 clones, with roughly 90% seen just once and approximately 15% held by the top ten. The specimen sequenced was peripheral blood. The source of these receptors is a human donor with active COVID-19. The donor label of this sample is uncertain.

In its sample, this clone was seen a few times. The chain combines TRBV6-5 with TRBJ2-1; 8 bases match TRBD2. The CDR3 runs to 15 residues. CDR1 is MNHEY and CDR2 is SVGAGI in the germline V gene. V trimming: 5 bases; J trimming: 0 bases; junction bases outside the gene matches: 3. The CDR3 is CASSPSGSSYNEQFF. The CDR3 DNA reads TGTGCCAGCAGTCCTAGCGGGTCCTCCTACAATGAGCAGTTCTTC.

The chain employs TRBV5-4 and TRBJ2-7, with D perhaps matching TRBD1 (6 bases). The germline V and J ends were trimmed by 0 bases and 2 bases, with 6 bases remaining between them. CDR3 length equals 13 residues. Germline V CDR1 and CDR2: SGHNT, YYREEE (reference sequence). The CDR3 sequence: CASSLDRAYEQYF. The DNA for the CDR3 is TGTGCCAGCAGCTTGGACAGGGCCTACGAGCAGTACTTC.

This rearrangement joins TRBV4-3 to TRBJ1-1, with D hard to call. Germline-derived CDR1 and CDR2 are LGHNA and YSLEER. Trimming stripped 5 bases from V and 1 base from J, with 11 bases between. The length of the CDR3 is 14 residues. CDR3: CASSGDLGNTEAFF. CDR3 nucleotides: TGCGCCAGCAGCGGAGACCTAGGGAACACTGAAGCTTTCTTT.

J is TRBJ2-1 and V is TRBV18; the D gene is possibly TRBD2 (5 bases). V shed 0 bases and J shed 9 bases, with 12 bases lying between them. Germline assignment: CDR1 KGHSH and CDR2 LQKENI. This CDR3 region has 14 residues. The CDR3 DNA sequence: TGTGCCAGCTCACCACCGTCGATTCGGGGTGAGCAGTTCTTC. It yields the protein CASSPPSIRGEQFF.

The chain joins TRBV7-3 to TRBJ2-7; 9 bases map to TRBD2. The V gene end was trimmed by 7 bases and the J gene end by 3 bases; junction bases not matched to a gene: 7. This CDR3 is built from 14 residues. The germline CDR1 and CDR2 sequences are SGHTA and FQGTGA. The CDR3 is CASTLARGGYEQYF. CDR3 DNA: TGTGCCAGCACCCTTGCGCGGGGGGGCTACGAGCAGTACTTC.

The chain uses TRBV6-4 and TRBJ2-1; TRBD2 aligns across 10 bases. Germline V CDR1 and CDR2: MRHNA, SNTAGT. The CDR3 sequence is 14 residues long. V lost 3 bases to trimming and J lost 4 bases; unmatched junction nucleotides: 0. CDR3 DNA sequence: TGTGCCAGCAGTGAAGCGGGGGGGTACAATGAGCAGTTCTTC. This codes for CASSEAGGYNEQFF.

The genes are TRBV7-9 and TRBJ1-6; 9 nucleotides align to TRBD1. The length of the CDR3 is 15 residues. Trimming cost V 4 bases and J 9 bases; bases outside gene matches: 7. Germline CDR1 reads SEHNR; CDR2 reads FQNEAQ (reference sequence). CDR3 in amino acids: CASSSGQGTFSPLHF. The CDR3 nucleotides are TGTGCCAGCAGCTCGGGACAGGGAACTTTTTCACCCCTCCACTTT.

This rearrangement joins TRBV12-3 or TRBV12-4 to TRBJ1-6, with 7 nucleotides matching TRBD1. This CDR3 comprises 13 residues. With V trimmed by 8 bases and J by 7 bases, 5 bases remained unmatched. This CDR3 reads CASSPGGNSPLHF. DNA for the CDR3: TGTGCCAGCTCGCCAGGGGGGAATTCACCCCTCCACTTT.

The V call is TRBV6-5, the J call TRBJ1-1; no reliable D call. The CDR3 spans 15 residues. CDR1 and CDR2 from the germline V gene are MNHEY and SVGAGI. V was trimmed by 0 bases and J by 5 bases, leaving 13 bases between them. In DNA, the CDR3 is TGTGCCAGCAGTTACTCGCAGGTTGTAAGGACTGAAGCTTTCTTT. The encoded protein is CASSYSQVVRTEAFF.

In its sample, this clone was seen a few times. The genes are TRBV4-2 and TRBJ1-1; 8 positions agree with TRBD1. This CDR3 is 13 amino acids long. Trimming at V came to 3 bases and at J to 3 bases, leaving 0 bases not matched to a gene. Germline-derived CDR1 and CDR2 are LGHNA and YNFKEQ. CDR3 loop: CASSQTGDTEAFF. Written as DNA, the CDR3 is TGTGCCAGCAGCCAGACAGGGGACACTGAAGCTTTCTTT.

In DNA, the CDR3 is TGTGCCAGTAGTAGCGGACAGACGATTGTGGACGAGCAGTACTTC. Its translation: CASSSGQTIVDEQYF. The genes are TRBV19 and TRBJ2-7; weak D call: TRBD1 (6 bases). This CDR3 contains 15 residues. V was trimmed by 4 bases and J by 5 bases, leaving 18 bases between them. Germline CDR1 LNHDA, CDR2 SQIVND (reference sequence).

This chain uses TRBV9 with TRBJ1-2, with D perhaps matching TRBD1 (5 bases). Trimming removed 4 bases at V and 5 bases at J, with 18 bases between. This CDR3 contains 15 residues. From germline, CDR1 is SGDLS and CDR2 YYNGEE. The CDR3 coding sequence is TGTGCCAGCAGCACCCAGGGTCAGTCTATTTATGGCTACACCTTC. Its protein is CASSTQGQSIYGYTF.

The V call is TRBV13, the J call TRBJ2-3; TRBD2 is a possible D gene (5 bases). This CDR3 spans 14 amino acids. The V end lost 5 bases, the J end lost 4 bases, and 13 bases lay between the germline ends. Per germline, CDR1 PRHDT and CDR2 FYEKMQ (reference sequence). The CDR3 DNA reads TGTGCCAGCAGCCCCGTTCGGGGTGCAGATACGCAGTATTTT. The encoded protein is CASSPVRGADTQYF.

The CDR3 DNA reads TGTGCCAGCAGCTTAGCGCGGGGGCGATACAATGAGCAGTTCTTC. Amino acid sequence: CASSLARGRYNEQFF. The chain uses TRBV7-9 and TRBJ2-1; D may be TRBD2 (7 bases). The CDR3 is 15 amino acids. V lost 0 bases to trimming and J lost 4 bases, with 10 bases between them. CDR1 and CDR2 (germline): SEHNR, FQNEAQ (reference sequence).

The CDR3 bases are TGTGCCAGCAGTGACACGCTAGCGGGGGGGCAGTATTTT. It encodes CASSDTLAGGQYF. The genes are TRBV6-4 and TRBJ2-3; TRBD2 aligns across 11 bases. The V and J ends lost 2 bases and 11 bases, in that order; junction bases with no gene match: 3. Germline assignment: CDR1 MRHNA and CDR2 SNTAGT. The CDR3 totals 13 residues.

This clone was found once. The chain links TRBV11-1 to TRBJ2-7; 9 bases agree with TRBD1. Germline V gene data show CDR1 as SGHAT and CDR2 as FQDESV (reference sequence). CDR3 length: 13 residues. After removal of 7 bases from V and 3 bases from J, the junction contained 4 bases not matched to a gene. The DNA of the CDR3 is TGTGCCAGCAAACAGGGGGCGTACTACGAGCAGTACTTC. Residues: CASKQGAYYEQYF.

The chain employs TRBV28 and TRBJ2-1, with 8 bases lining up with TRBD1. CDR1 and CDR2 (germline): MDHEN, SYDVKM. V shed 6 bases and J 0 bases; nucleotides not matched to a gene: 1. The CDR3 extends over 14 amino acids. This chain's CDR3 is CASRDRDSYNEQFF. CDR3 nucleotides: TGTGCCAGCAGGGACAGGGACTCCTACAATGAGCAGTTCTTC.

The genes are TRBV7-3 and TRBJ1-1, with 8 nucleotides matching TRBD1. The germline CDR1 and CDR2 sequences are SGHTA and FQGTGA. The length of the CDR3 is 14 residues. The V gene end was trimmed by 4 bases and the J gene end by 1 base; junction bases not matched to a gene: 2. DNA for the CDR3: TGTGCCAGCAGCTCGGACAGGGCGAACACTGAAGCTTTCTTT. This encodes CASSSDRANTEAFF.

This clone was recorded a few times. At one boundary the junction diverges from the germline segment, which might be a read error. V is TRBV7-9 and J is TRBJ1-2; 9 positions agree with TRBD1. CDR3 length: 13 amino acids. The germline V gene encodes CDR1 SEHNR and CDR2 FQNEAQ (reference sequence). The CDR3 reads CASSPGGQGTGLF. DNA for the CDR3: TGTGCCAGCAGCCCGGGGGGACAGGGCACCGGACTCTTC.

This chain uses TRBV5-6 with TRBJ1-2; D unresolved. The germline V gene has CDR1 SGHDT and CDR2 YYEEEE. V shed 5 bases and J shed 6 bases, with 17 bases lying between them. This CDR3 spans 14 amino acids. This CDR3 reads CASRLEEVSNGYTF. The CDR3 DNA sequence: TGTGCCAGCAGACTGGAGGAAGTATCCAATGGCTACACCTTC.

The V call is TRBV7-9, the J call TRBJ1-2; 11 nucleotides line up with TRBD1. The CDR3 sequence is 15 residues long. V lost 5 bases and J lost 2; bases outside the gene matches: 4. Germline CDR1 and CDR2: SEHNR and FQNEAQ (reference sequence). CDR3 region: CASSNGQGANYGYTF. CDR3 nucleotide sequence: TGTGCCAGCAGCAATGGACAGGGGGCAAACTATGGCTACACCTTC.

The V gene is TRBV28, the J gene TRBJ2-5, with 10 bases fitting TRBD1. The length of the CDR3 is 16 residues. The V gene's germline CDR1 is MDHEN and CDR2 SYDVKM. Germline trimming cut 3 bases from V and 8 bases from J; bases unmatched to any gene: 12. CDR3 residues: CASSFSLGQGHFTQYF. The CDR3, as DNA: TGTGCCAGCAGTTTTTCTCTGGGACAGGGGCATTTCACCCAGTACTTC. Full variable domain (remainder filled in from reference TRBV28 and TRBJ2-5): DVKVTQSSRYLVKRTGEKVFLECVQDMDHENMFWYRQDPGLGLRLIYFSYDVKMKEKGDIPEGYSVSREKKERFSLILESASTNQTSMYLCASSFSLGQGHFTQYFGPGTRLLVL.

The chain uses TRBV6-5 and TRBJ1-5, with TRBD1 matching 9 bases. In germline, CDR1 is MNHEY, CDR2 SVGAGI. V lost 4 bases, J lost 6 bases, and 7 bases stayed unmatched. CDR3 length: 15 residues. CDR3: CASSWDRASGQPQHF. The CDR3 nucleotides read TGTGCCAGCAGTTGGGACAGGGCCTCGGGTCAGCCCCAGCATTTT.

The chain is built from TRBV19 and TRBJ2-7, with a weak D call TRBD1 (6 bases). Germline-derived CDR1 and CDR2 are LNHDA and SQIVND (reference sequence). The CDR3 sequence is 17 residues long. Trimming took off 7 bases at V and 3 bases at J, with 25 bases between the two ends. CDR3 coding DNA: TGTGCCAGTACCGCGAAAGGTGGGGGCATGGGTCACTACGAGCAGTACTTC. This translates into CASTAKGGGMGHYEQYF.

V gene TRBV3-1 (or the pseudogene TRBV3-2) combines with J gene TRBJ2-3, with D perhaps matching TRBD2 (5 bases). V was clipped by 6 bases and J by 0 bases, with 10 bases between them. Germline-derived CDR1 and CDR2 are LGHDT and YNNKEL (reference sequence). The CDR3 is 14 residues long. In DNA form, the CDR3 reads TGTGCCAGCAGGCAGGACTTTAGCACAGATACGCAGTATTTT. Protein product: CASRQDFSTDTQYF.

The genes are TRBV10-3 and TRBJ2-4; 7 bases align to TRBD1. Trimming cost V 2 bases and J 3 bases; bases outside gene matches: 7. Germline values: CDR1 ENHRY, CDR2 SYGVKD. The CDR3 is 16 amino acids. The CDR3 spells CAISEKPGTDKNIQYF. The CDR3 DNA is TGTGCCATCAGTGAGAAACCCGGGACAGACAAAAACATTCAGTACTTC.

The chain carries TRBV7-3 and TRBJ1-6; D not certain. V was trimmed by 0 bases and J by 8 bases, leaving 8 bases between them. This CDR3 spans 14 amino acids. Germline V gives CDR1 SGHTA, CDR2 FQGTGA. The CDR3 reads CASSLTHRDSPLHF. DNA of the CDR3: TGTGCCAGCAGCTTAACCCATCGGGATTCACCCCTCCACTTT.